The 29 T cell receptor beta chains below were found in one sample sequenced in a study of beta chain features in type 1 diabetes. Expressed TCRB transcripts were sequenced, since all the RNA that had been isolated was reverse transcribed. The assay was immunoSEQ multiplex PCR, and TCRdb's table has in-frame clones only and misses some. The profile covers roughly 350,000 clones, with about 10% appearing a single time and 0.015% taken by the ten largest. The sample was naive CD4+ T cells from blood. These TCRs come from a woman aged 25 to 39 in good health.

V gene TRBV29-1 combines with J gene TRBJ2-1, with TRBD2 as a possible D gene (6 bases). V lost 8 bases and J lost 8, with 25 bases in between. The CDR3 sequence is 15 residues long. CDR1 and CDR2 (germline): SQVTM, ANQGSEA. DNA for the CDR3: TGCAGCATAAGGGGTGGCGGGGTCCTCGATGATGAGCAGTTCTTC. Its protein product is CSIRGGGVLDDEQFF.

V usage is TRBV5-1 and J usage is TRBJ2-3, with 9 bases aligning to TRBD2. This CDR3 is built from 17 residues. From germline, CDR1 is SGHRS and CDR2 YFSETQ. Trimming cost V 0 bases and J 5 bases; bases outside gene matches: 10. The CDR3 loop is CASSLARGGRAGDTQYF. The CDR3 DNA sequence: TGCGCCAGCAGCTTGGCCCGTGGCGGGAGGGCGGGAGATACGCAGTATTTT. Using reference TRBV5-1 and TRBJ2-3 for the parts outside the CDR3, the full variable domain is KAGVTQTPRYLIKTRGQQVTLSCSPISGHRSVSWYQQTPGQGLQFLFEYFSETQRNKGNFPGRFSGRQFSNSRSEMNVSTLELGDSALYLCASSLARGGRAGDTQYFGPGTRLTVL.

The sample holds a few counts of this clone. One end of the junction does not line up with germline, which may come from a read error. The chain couples TRBV18 to TRBJ2-7, with TRBD2 matching over 12 bases. The germline V gene has CDR1 KGHSH and CDR2 LQKENI. The CDR3 has 17 residues. The CDR3 sequence: CASSPQVLAGGPYEQYF. As DNA, the CDR3 is TGTGCCAGCTCCCCACAAGTCCTAGCGGGAGGGCCATACGAGCAGTACTTC.

The chain links TRBV18 to TRBJ1-1; no firm D call. Germline CDR1 is KGHSH and CDR2 is LQKENI. This CDR3 contains 14 residues. V was shortened by 0 bases and J by 7 bases, with 12 bases between the two germline ends. The CDR3 region has the DNA TGTGCCAGCTCACCACCATCTACCTTCTATGAAGCTTTCTTT. It specifies CASSPPSTFYEAFF.

This clone has only a few counts. The chain employs TRBV28 and TRBJ2-3, with TRBD2 matching over 11 bases. V dropped 6 bases and J dropped 3; count of bases not matched to a gene: 8. CDR3 length: 16 residues. Germline lookup yields CDR1 MDHEN and CDR2 SYDVKM. CDR3 amino acids: CASSTPTSGATDTQYF. The DNA for the CDR3 is TGTGCCAGCAGCACTCCGACTAGCGGGGCTACAGATACGCAGTATTTT.

This clone has only a few counts. For the CDR3, the DNA is TGTGCCAGCAGTAACAGGGTAGAGGCGCAGTATTTT. It encodes CASSNRVEAQYF. The chain recombines TRBV28 with TRBJ2-3; possibly TRBD1 for D (6 bases). V lost 5 bases and J lost 10, with 13 bases in between. The CDR3 spans 12 residues. Germline CDR1 and CDR2: MDHEN and SYDVKM.

This clone was observed a handful of times. The chain recombines TRBV7-2 with TRBJ2-2, with 12 bases aligning to TRBD2. The CDR3 has 15 residues. Germline assignment: CDR1 SGHTA and CDR2 FQGNSA. The ends lost 5 bases at V and 5 bases at J; junction bases unmatched: 3. This CDR3 is CASSLTSGSTGELFF. The CDR3 nucleotides read TGTGCCAGCAGCCTGACTAGCGGGAGTACCGGGGAGCTGTTTTTT.

About this clone itself: This CDR3 is also generated by other DNA sequences in the sample. The chain carries TRBV7-9 and TRBJ1-1; 7 bases map to TRBD1. V was clipped by 5 bases and J by 1 base; unmatched bases: 4. The CDR3 contains 14 residues. The germline V gene encodes CDR1 SEHNR and CDR2 FQNEAQ (reference sequence). CDR3 coding DNA: TGTGCCAGCAGCCCTGGGACAGCGAACACTGAAGCTTTCTTT. Amino acids: CASSPGTANTEAFF.

This clone was observed a handful of times. The chain couples TRBV28 to TRBJ2-7, with 8 nucleotides matching TRBD1. The CDR3 runs 15 residues. The germline V gene encodes CDR1 MDHEN and CDR2 SYDVKM. V shed 6 bases and J 0 bases; nucleotides not matched to a gene: 7. Here the CDR3 reads CASRLTGVDSYEQYF. The CDR3 DNA reads as TGTGCCAGCAGGCTGACAGGGGTCGACTCCTACGAGCAGTACTTC.

This clone turned up a few times. The chain uses TRBV18 and TRBJ2-7, with 9 bases fitting TRBD2. Germline-derived CDR1 and CDR2 are KGHSH and LQKENI. The CDR3 spans 15 residues. With 0 bases clipped from V and 6 bases from J, the junction kept 6 bases outside the gene matches. CDR3 DNA: TGTGCCAGCTCACCACCCTCAGCGGGAGGAGGCGAGCAGTACTTC. This translates into CASSPPSAGGGEQYF.

This clone has a single count. This sequence joins TRBV5-6 and TRBJ2-7, with TRBD1 matching over 11 bases. The CDR3 length is 16 residues. CDR1 and CDR2 (germline): SGHDT, YYEEEE. V shed 4 bases and J 2 bases; nucleotides not matched to a gene: 8. CDR3 sequence reads: CASSPKWGQGAYEQYF. DNA of the CDR3: TGTGCCAGCAGCCCAAAGTGGGGACAGGGGGCCTACGAGCAGTACTTC.

Written as DNA, the CDR3 is TGCGCCAGCAGCCAAGATCCGGCTAGCGGGAGAATCATGGATGAGCAGTTCTTC. This translates into CASSQDPASGRIMDEQFF. The chain is built from TRBV4-3 and TRBJ2-1, with 10 bases matching TRBD2. This CDR3 is 18 amino acids long. Germline V gene data show CDR1 as LGHNA and CDR2 as YSLEER. Trimming took 0 bases from V and 8 from J; bases not matched to a gene: 13.

This clone was seen more than once but under ten times. CDR3 coding DNA: TGTGCCAGCAGCTTAGGGGTAGCGGGAGCCCAAGAGACCCAGTACTTC. Protein sequence: CASSLGVAGAQETQYF. V and J are TRBV7-2 and TRBJ2-5, with TRBD2 matching over 9 bases. Per the germline V gene, CDR1 is SGHTA and CDR2 is FQGNSA. Germline trimming cut 1 base from V and 1 base from J; bases unmatched to any gene: 4. The CDR3 length is 16 residues.

The rearrangement links TRBV9 to TRBJ2-7; TRBD1 aligns across 8 bases. This CDR3 contains 16 residues. J was trimmed by 0 bases and V by 3 bases; bases with no gene match: 8. Looked up from germline, CDR1 is SGDLS and CDR2 is YYNGEE. Here the CDR3 DNA reads TGTGCCAGCAGCGCAAGCCGGACAGGGAACTCCTACGAGCAGTACTTC. Residues: CASSASRTGNSYEQYF.

This clone was seen only a few times. The chain joins TRBV5-6 to TRBJ1-2, with 8 bases aligning to TRBD1. CDR1 and CDR2 (germline): SGHDT, YYEEEE. V lost 4 bases, J lost 0 bases, and 5 bases stayed unmatched. This CDR3 is built from 15 residues. The CDR3, as DNA: TGTGCCAGCAGCCTAATGGGACAGGCTAACTATGGCTACACCTTC. This encodes CASSLMGQANYGYTF.

The chain uses TRBV4-3 and TRBJ1-2, with TRBD1 matching 10 bases. The germline CDR1 and CDR2 sequences are LGHNA and YSLEER. The CDR3 runs 15 residues. V shed 2 bases, J shed 7 bases, and the junction held 7 bases outside the gene matches. Here the CDR3 DNA reads TGCGCCAGCAGCCAACCGGGACAGGGGTTTGTTGGCTACACCTTC. It specifies CASSQPGQGFVGYTF.

The chain joins TRBV28 to TRBJ2-1; no reliable D call. The CDR3 covers 13 residues. The germline V gene has CDR1 MDHEN and CDR2 SYDVKM. V lost 3 bases and J 12 bases, leaving 15 bases between the germline ends. The CDR3 reads CASSFTPLAGQFF. As DNA, the CDR3 is TGTGCCAGCAGTTTTACCCCGCTCGCCGGGCAGTTCTTC.

The rearrangement joins TRBV7-2 to TRBJ2-3; D gene ambiguous. This CDR3 is 15 amino acids long. CDR1 is SGHTA, CDR2 FQGNSA, per germline. The ends were cut back, 2 bases at V and 0 bases at J, with 9 bases in the middle. The chain's CDR3 is CASSLKLGSTDTQYF. For the CDR3, the DNA is TGTGCCAGCAGCTTAAAGCTAGGAAGCACAGATACGCAGTATTTT.

This clone was seen only a few times. The rearrangement joins TRBV28 to TRBJ2-7; 9 nucleotides match TRBD1. Trimming cost V 6 bases and J 1 base; bases outside gene matches: 4. Germline V gene data show CDR1 as MDHEN and CDR2 as SYDVKM. The CDR3 contains 14 residues. The CDR3 nucleotides are TGTGCCAGCAGCGAGGACAGGGGTTCCTACGAGCAGTACTTC. Translated, it gives CASSEDRGSYEQYF.

The CDR3 reads CASSKVQASSSGANVLTF. The CDR3 DNA follows: TGTGCCAGCAGCAAAGTACAGGCTTCGAGCTCTGGGGCCAACGTCCTGACTTTC. The chain has TRBV21-1 and TRBJ2-6; TRBD1 is the table's D call and was not checked against the DNA. TRBV21-1 is reported as a pseudogene. The CDR3 is made up of 18 amino acids.

The chain has TRBV6-5 and TRBJ1-1; tentative D call: TRBD1 (5 bases). The CDR3 covers 15 residues. Germline V gene lookup returns CDR1 MNHEY and CDR2 SVGAGI. The ends were cut back, 2 bases at V and 1 base at J, with 11 bases in the middle. CDR3 in DNA: TGTGCCAGCAGTTACCCTGGCAGGGAGAACACTGAAGCTTTCTTT. It specifies CASSYPGRENTEAFF.

This clone was seen more than once but under ten times. The V and J genes are TRBV6-1 and TRBJ2-4; D perhaps matches TRBD1 (6 bases). The V and J ends lost 6 bases and 9 bases respectively, with 18 bases between them. Germline assignment: CDR1 MNHNS and CDR2 SASEGT. CDR3 length: 14 amino acids. Here the CDR3 DNA reads TGTGCCAGCAGCCTCCGGGACACCGAACGCATTCAGTACTTC. Translation: CASSLRDTERIQYF.

This clone was seen a handful of times. The chain links TRBV30 to TRBJ2-1, with D perhaps matching TRBD2 (6 bases). Germline V lookup: CDR1 GTSNPN, CDR2 SVGIG (reference sequence). Trimming stripped 1 base from V and 8 bases from J, with 9 bases between. CDR3 length: 12 amino acids. The CDR3 sequence is CAWSASSDEQFF. In DNA form, the CDR3 reads TGTGCCTGGAGTGCCTCTAGCGATGAGCAGTTCTTC.

This clone appeared a few times. The V call is TRBV5-1, the J call TRBJ2-1, with D perhaps matching TRBD1 (5 bases). The ends were cut back, 2 bases at V and 3 bases at J, with 15 bases in the middle. The germline V gene encodes CDR1 SGHRS and CDR2 YFSETQ. The CDR3 covers 16 residues. The CDR3 here is CASSFRVRKDYNEQFF. In nucleotides, the CDR3 is TGCGCCAGCAGCTTCAGGGTCCGTAAAGACTACAATGAGCAGTTCTTC.

In this sample, this clone turned up a few times. This sequence joins TRBV30 and TRBJ1-2; D is uncertain. The CDR3 has 14 residues. Trimming cost V 0 bases and J 0 bases, with 8 bases left between them. Germline lookup yields CDR1 GTSNPN and CDR2 SVGIG (reference sequence). CDR3 loop: CAWSVPPANYGYTF. The CDR3 DNA sequence: TGTGCCTGGAGTGTACCGCCAGCTAACTATGGCTACACCTTC.

The chain uses TRBV18 and TRBJ1-1, with 11 bases aligning to TRBD1. After removal of 3 bases from V and 4 bases from J, the junction contained 7 bases not matched to a gene. Germline V gene sequence: CDR1 KGHSH, CDR2 LQKENI. This CDR3 contains 16 residues. The CDR3 is CASSPTVGTGGTEAFF. The CDR3 bases are TGTGCCAGCTCACCGACAGTGGGGACAGGGGGCACTGAAGCTTTCTTT.

This clone has more than one count but fewer than ten. This chain uses TRBV2 with TRBJ2-2; D gene uncertain. V lost 2 bases to trimming and J lost 6 bases, with 7 bases between them. The CDR3 length is 13 residues. Germline V gene data show CDR1 as SNHLY and CDR2 as FYNNEI. CDR3: CASSERESGELFF. The CDR3 DNA follows: TGTGCCAGCAGTGAACGAGAATCCGGGGAGCTGTTTTTT.

J is TRBJ2-3 and V is TRBV21-1; no check of the table's D call, TRBD2, against the DNA was made. TRBV21-1 is assigned pseudogene status. The CDR3 spans 18 residues. CDR3 in amino acids: CASSTSDPGRREGDLKYF. The CDR3 nucleotides read TGTGCCAGCAGCACCTCAGACCCAGGACGGCGGGAGGGCGATCTGAAGTATTTT.

This chain uses TRBV19 with TRBJ2-7, with a possible D match to TRBD1 (5 bases). Germline CDR1 LNHDA, CDR2 SQIVND (reference sequence). V was shortened by 6 bases and J by 0 bases, with 12 bases between the two germline ends. The CDR3 runs to 14 residues. The CDR3 DNA reads TGTGCCAGTAGAAGACAGACCAGCTCCTACGAGCAGTACTTC. Translating gives CASRRQTSSYEQYF. The full variable domain, with the rest looked up from reference TRBV19 and TRBJ2-7, is DGGITQSPKYLFRKEGQNVTLSCEQNLNHDAMYWYRQDPGQGLRLIYYSQIVNDFQKGDIAEGYSVSREKKESFPLTVTSAQKNPTAFYLCASRRQTSSYEQYFGPGTRLTVT.